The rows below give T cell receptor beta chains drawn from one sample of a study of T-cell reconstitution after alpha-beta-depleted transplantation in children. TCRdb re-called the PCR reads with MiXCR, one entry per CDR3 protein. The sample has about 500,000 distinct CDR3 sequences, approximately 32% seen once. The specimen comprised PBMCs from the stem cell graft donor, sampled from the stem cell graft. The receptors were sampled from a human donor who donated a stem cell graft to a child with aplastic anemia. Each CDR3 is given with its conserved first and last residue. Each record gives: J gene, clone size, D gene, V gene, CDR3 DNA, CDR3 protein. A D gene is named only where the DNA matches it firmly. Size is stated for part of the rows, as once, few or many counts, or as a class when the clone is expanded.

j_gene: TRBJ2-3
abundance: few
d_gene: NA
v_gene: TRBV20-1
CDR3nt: TGCAGTGCTAGAGCTGACCCCTTCAACACAGATACGCAGTATTTT
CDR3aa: CSARADPFNTDTQYF

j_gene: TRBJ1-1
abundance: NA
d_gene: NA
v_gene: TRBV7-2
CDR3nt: TGTGCCAGCAGCTTCCGGTTCATGAACACTGAAGCTTTCTTT
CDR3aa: CASSFRFMNTEAFF

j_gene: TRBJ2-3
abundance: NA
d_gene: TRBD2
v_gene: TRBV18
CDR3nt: TGTGCCAGCTCACCACGAGTAAGCGGGAACACAGATACGCAGTATTTT
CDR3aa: CASSPRVSGNTDTQYF

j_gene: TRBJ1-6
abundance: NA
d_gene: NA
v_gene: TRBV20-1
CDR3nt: TGCAGTGCGGGCCGGGGCCCGAATTCACCCCTCCACTTT
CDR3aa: CSAGRGPNSPLHF

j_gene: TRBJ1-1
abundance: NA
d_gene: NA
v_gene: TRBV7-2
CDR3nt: TGTGCCAGCAGCTTAGACGCCGCGGGTCTGAGCACTGAAGCTTTCTTT
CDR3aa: CASSLDAAGLSTEAFF

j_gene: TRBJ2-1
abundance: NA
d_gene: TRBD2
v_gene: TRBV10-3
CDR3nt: TGTGCCATCAGGAACGGTATCCTAGGAGCGGGAGGTAACAATGAGCAGTTCTTC
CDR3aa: CAIRNGILGAGGNNEQFF

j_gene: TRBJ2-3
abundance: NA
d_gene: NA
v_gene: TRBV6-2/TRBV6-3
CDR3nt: TGTGCCAGCAGTCCTCCGCGGAAAACAGATACGCAGTATTTT
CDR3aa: CASSPPRKTDTQYF

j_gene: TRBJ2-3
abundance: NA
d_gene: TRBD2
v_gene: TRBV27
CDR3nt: TGTGCCAGCAGGACGACTAGCGGGATGACAGATACGCAGTATTTT
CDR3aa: CASRTTSGMTDTQYF

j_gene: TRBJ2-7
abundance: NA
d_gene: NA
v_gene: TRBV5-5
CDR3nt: TGTGCCAGCAGCTTGGATGCGGTAGGGAGGTCCTCCTACGAGCAGTACTTC
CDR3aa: CASSLDAVGRSSYEQYF

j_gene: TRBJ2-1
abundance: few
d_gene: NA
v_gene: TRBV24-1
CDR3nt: TGTGCCACCAGTGATGGGTTCTCTGTGGGTAATGAGCAGTTCTTC
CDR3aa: CATSDGFSVGNEQFF

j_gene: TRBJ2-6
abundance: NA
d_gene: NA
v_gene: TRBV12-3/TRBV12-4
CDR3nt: TGTGCCAGCAGTTTAGAGCTCGCTGGGGCCAACGTCCTGACTTTC
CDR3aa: CASSLELAGANVLTF

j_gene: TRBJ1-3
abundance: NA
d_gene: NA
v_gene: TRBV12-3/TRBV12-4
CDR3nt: TGTGCCAGCAGTTTCGGGGGGAATGGAAACACCATATATTTT
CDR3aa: CASSFGGNGNTIYF

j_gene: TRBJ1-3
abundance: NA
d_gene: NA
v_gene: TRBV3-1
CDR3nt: TGTGCCAGCAGCCAAGTACACCGCTCTGGAAACACCATATATTTT
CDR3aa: CASSQVHRSGNTIYF

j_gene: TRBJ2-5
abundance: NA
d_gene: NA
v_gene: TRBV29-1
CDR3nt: TGCAGCGTTGAATATTCCTCGGAGACCCAGTACTTC
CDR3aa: CSVEYSSETQYF

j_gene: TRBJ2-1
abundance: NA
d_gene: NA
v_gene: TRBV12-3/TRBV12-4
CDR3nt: TGTGCCAGCAGCCCGTTCCCAGGGAATGAGCAGTTCTTC
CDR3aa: CASSPFPGNEQFF

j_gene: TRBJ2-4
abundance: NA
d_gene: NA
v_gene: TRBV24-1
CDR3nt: TGTGCCACCAGTGATGAACAGGGATTAGCCAAAAACATTCAGTACTTC
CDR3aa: CATSDEQGLAKNIQYF

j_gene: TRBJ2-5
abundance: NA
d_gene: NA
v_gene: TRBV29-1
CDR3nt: TGCAGCGTTGTCTCCGTTAAGGTGGAGACCCAGTACTTC
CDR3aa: CSVVSVKVETQYF

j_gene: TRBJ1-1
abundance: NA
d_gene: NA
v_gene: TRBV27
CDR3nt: TGTGCCAGCAGTTTGGTTCTCCCGGCGCGGAACACTGAAGCTTTCTTT
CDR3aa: CASSLVLPARNTEAFF

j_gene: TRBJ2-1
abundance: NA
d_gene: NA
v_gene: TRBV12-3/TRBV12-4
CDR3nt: TGTGCCAGCAGTTCCCCGCAGCGGTTATACAATGAGCAGTTCTTC
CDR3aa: CASSSPQRLYNEQFF

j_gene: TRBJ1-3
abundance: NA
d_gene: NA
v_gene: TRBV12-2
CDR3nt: TGTGCAAGTCGCTCCTTGACCGGGACAGGACATCGAAAAGGAAACACCATATATTTT
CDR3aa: CASRSLTGTGHRKGNTIYF

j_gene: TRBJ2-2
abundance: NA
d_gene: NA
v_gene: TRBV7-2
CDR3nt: TGTGCCAGCAGCTCTGAAGGACATAAAGTCCGTACCGGGGAGCTGTTTTTT
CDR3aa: CASSSEGHKVRTGELFF

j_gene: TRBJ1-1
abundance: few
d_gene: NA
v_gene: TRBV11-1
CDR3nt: TGTGCCAGCAGCTTAGTGGCCTGGGGCGAAGCTTTCTTT
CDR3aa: CASSLVAWGEAFF

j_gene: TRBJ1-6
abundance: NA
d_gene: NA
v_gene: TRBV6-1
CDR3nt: TGTGCCAGCAGTCGACTTCGAAAGGGGGGGAATTCACCCCTCCACTTT
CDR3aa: CASSRLRKGGNSPLHF

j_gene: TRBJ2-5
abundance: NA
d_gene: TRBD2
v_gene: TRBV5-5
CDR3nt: TGTGCCAGCAGCCAGGGACTAGCGGGAGTAGAGACCCAGTACTTC
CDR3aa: CASSQGLAGVETQYF

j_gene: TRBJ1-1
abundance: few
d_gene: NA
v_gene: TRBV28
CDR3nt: TGTGCCAGCAGTTTACAAGTCGGGACCGGGAACACTGAAGCTTTCTTT
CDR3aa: CASSLQVGTGNTEAFF

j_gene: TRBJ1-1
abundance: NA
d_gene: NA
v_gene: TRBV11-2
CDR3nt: TGTGCCAGCAGCTTAGTAGTATTATCGGGGTCGGGAGCTTTCTTT
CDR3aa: CASSLVVLSGSGAFF

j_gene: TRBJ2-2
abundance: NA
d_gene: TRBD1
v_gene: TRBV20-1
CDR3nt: TGCAGTGCTAGAACAGGGGTCAACACCGGGGAGCTGTTTTTT
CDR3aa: CSARTGVNTGELFF

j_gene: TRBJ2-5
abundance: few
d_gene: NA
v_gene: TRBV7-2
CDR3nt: TGTGCCAGCAGCCCGACAACCCAAGAGACCCAGGACTTC
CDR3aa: CASSPTTQETQDF

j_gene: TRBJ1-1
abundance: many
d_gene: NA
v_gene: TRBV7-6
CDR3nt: TGTGCCAGCAGCCGGGACGGGAACACTGAAGCTTTCTTT
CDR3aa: CASSRDGNTEAFF

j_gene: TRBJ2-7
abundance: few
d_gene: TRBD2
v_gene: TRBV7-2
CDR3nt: TGTGCCAGCAGCTTATGGATCAGCGGGAGGGCCTACGAGCAGTACTTC
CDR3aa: CASSLWISGRAYEQYF

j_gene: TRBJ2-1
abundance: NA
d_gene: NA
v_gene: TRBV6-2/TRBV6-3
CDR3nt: TGTGCCAGCAGTTACTCCATTCGGGAAAATGAGCAGTTCTTC
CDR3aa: CASSYSIRENEQFF

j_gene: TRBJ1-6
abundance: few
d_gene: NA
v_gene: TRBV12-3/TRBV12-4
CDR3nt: TGTGCCAGCAGTCCGCGCTCGCGAGATAATTCACCCCTCCACTTT
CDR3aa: CASSPRSRDNSPLHF

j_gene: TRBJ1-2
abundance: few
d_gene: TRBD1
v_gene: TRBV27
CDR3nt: TGTGCCAGCAGTTCTCCTGGACAGGGCGAATATGGCTACACCTTC
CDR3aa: CASSSPGQGEYGYTF

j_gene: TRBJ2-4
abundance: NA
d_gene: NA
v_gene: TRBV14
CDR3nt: TGTGCCAGCAGCCAAGATCACTTAAACATTCAGTACTTC
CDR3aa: CASSQDHLNIQYF

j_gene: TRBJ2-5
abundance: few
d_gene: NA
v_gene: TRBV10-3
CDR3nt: TGTGCCATCGCGCTGGGGGATGGGGAGACCCAGTACTTC
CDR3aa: CAIALGDGETQYF

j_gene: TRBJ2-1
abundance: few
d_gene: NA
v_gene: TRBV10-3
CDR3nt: TGTGCCATCAGTGAGGTGGTGGCGGGATACAATGAGCAGTTCTTC
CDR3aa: CAISEVVAGYNEQFF

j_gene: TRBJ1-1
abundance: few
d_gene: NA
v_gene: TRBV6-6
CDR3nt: TGTGCCAGCATCACCGTTGGGAGGATGAACACTGAAGCTTTCTTT
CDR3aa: CASITVGRMNTEAFF

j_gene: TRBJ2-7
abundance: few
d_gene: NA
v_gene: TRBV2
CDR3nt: TGTGCCAGCAAAGGACAGATAAACTACGAGCAGTACTTC
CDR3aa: CASKGQINYEQYF